A selection of T cell receptor beta chains follows, all from one sample in a study of blood T cells in healthy people across ages. TCRdb fed the 5' RACE reads into MiXCR, producing one record per CDR3 protein. This sample has under 2,000,000 distinct CDR3 sequences, with just under 50% found just once. Source material: blood. The origin of the receptors is a woman aged 35 to 49 in good health. Each CDR3 is given with its conserved first and last residue. The D gene is left open where the match is weak. Only some rows state a clone size, as once, few, many or a class for expanded clones.

j_call v_call clone_size d_call cdr3_nt cdr3_aa
TRBJ2-3 TRBV20-1 - - TGCAGTGCTAGATTGTCAGGCACAGATACGCAGTATTTT CSARLSGTDTQYF
TRBJ1-5 TRBV28 few - TGTGCCAGCAGTTACGATCAGCCCCAGCATTTT CASSYDQPQHF
TRBJ1-2 TRBV3-1 - - TGTGCCAGCAGCCGATACAGCCCTAACTATGGCTACACCTTC CASSRYSPNYGYTF
TRBJ2-3 TRBV20-1 - TRBD1 TGCAGTGCTAGTCCCGGACAGGGTCCGCAGTATTTT CSASPGQGPQYF
TRBJ2-7 TRBV28 - - TGTGCCAGCACCCTTAGGAAGGGAGCTCTGTACGAGCAGTACTTC CASTLRKGALYEQYF
TRBJ2-7 TRBV4-2 few TRBD2 TGTGCCAGCAGCCAAGATCCGACTAGCGGGGTTCATTACGAGCAGTACTTC CASSQDPTSGVHYEQYF
TRBJ1-1 TRBV20-1 - - TGCAGTGCCTCAAGGGGCAGCCCGAACACTGAAGCTTTCTTT CSASRGSPNTEAFF
TRBJ1-2 TRBV7-2 - TRBD1 TGTGCCAGCAGCAAATGGACAGGGAGGAACAACTATGGCTACACCTTC CASSKWTGRNNYGYTF
TRBJ2-1 TRBV24-1 few - TGTGCCACCAGTGTTACAGGGTACAATGAGCAGTTCTTC CATSVTGYNEQFF
TRBJ2-3 TRBV6-5 many TRBD2 TGTGCCAGCAGCGCTAGCGGGGGAACAGATACGCAGTATTTT CASSASGGTDTQYF
TRBJ2-7 TRBV5-1 - - TGCGCCAGCAGCTTGCCGGGCAGCGGTACGTCTCGCGAGCAGTACTTC CASSLPGSGTSREQYF
TRBJ2-7 TRBV6-6 - TRBD1 TGTGCCAGCAGTTACTACGCGGACAGGGGGTACGAGCAGTACTTC CASSYYADRGYEQYF
TRBJ2-1 TRBV6-2/TRBV6-3 - - TGTGCCAGCAGTTACGGGGAGGGACAGCTGTCCAATGAGCAGTTCTTC CASSYGEGQLSNEQFF
TRBJ2-3 TRBV6-2/TRBV6-3 few - TGTGCCAGCAGTTACGGAGCGCTAGGTGGTGGAACAGATACGCAGTATTTT CASSYGALGGGTDTQYF
TRBJ2-3 TRBV20-1 - TRBD2 TGCAGTGCCACCGGCCCCCTAGCGGGGTTGGATACGCAGTATTTT CSATGPLAGLDTQYF
TRBJ2-1 TRBV6-5 - - TGTGCCAGCAGTTACCTGCCCTGGGCAGGGGGGAATGAGCAGTTCTTC CASSYLPWAGGNEQFF
TRBJ2-3 TRBV3-1 - - TGTGCCAGCAGCCCTTGGGGAGCGGCTGCCGATACGCAGTATTTT CASSPWGAAADTQYF
TRBJ1-2 TRBV11-2 - TRBD1 TGTGCCAGCAGCCCCTCGGGGACAGGGCCGACTGTTAACTATGGCTACACCTTC CASSPSGTGPTVNYGYTF
TRBJ1-1 TRBV5-1 - - TGCGCCAGCAGCTTGGAGAGAGTAACTGAAGCTTTCTTT CASSLERVTEAFF
TRBJ2-5 TRBV6-2/TRBV6-3 - - TGTGCCAGCAGTTACCCGATTCTAAACAGGGTTGAGCAGTACTTC CASSYPILNRVEQYF
TRBJ2-3 TRBV6-2/TRBV6-3 - - TGTGCCAGCAGACCCGTAGGACGGACCAGGGATACGCAGTATTTT CASRPVGRTRDTQYF
TRBJ2-1 TRBV12-3/TRBV12-4 - TRBD1 TGTGCCACTCCGCCGGACAGGGGATACAATGAGCAGTTCTTC CATPPDRGYNEQFF
TRBJ1-5 TRBV6-5 - - TGTGCCAGCAGTTACTCGAGCGGGACGGATCAGCCCCAGCATTTT CASSYSSGTDQPQHF
TRBJ2-1 TRBV6-5 - TRBD1 TGTGCCAGCAGTTATGGGACAGAAACCTACAATGAGCAGTTCTTC CASSYGTETYNEQFF
TRBJ1-2 TRBV4-3 - - TGCGCCAGCAGCCAAGATCTACCAGCTTTTTCTAACTATGGCTACACCTTC CASSQDLPAFSNYGYTF
TRBJ2-7 TRBV4-2 - - TGTGCCAGCAGCCAAGACGGGGTCTACGAGCAGTACTTC CASSQDGVYEQYF
TRBJ1-6 TRBV7-2 - TRBD1 TGTGCCAGCAGCTTAGCTCGGACAGGGGTCGTCAGCTCACCCCTCCACTTT CASSLARTGVVSSPLHF
TRBJ2-5 TRBV7-3 - - TGTGCCAGCAGCTTAGGTCCAGCAAAGACCCAGTACTTC CASSLGPAKTQYF
TRBJ2-4 TRBV10-3 - - TGTGCCATCAGCCCTAGCCCAAAAAACATTCAGTACTTC CAISPSPKNIQYF
TRBJ2-1 TRBV7-2 many - TGTGCCAGCAATCGACCACAGCGGGGACTACAGGGGCAGTTCTTC CASNRPQRGLQGQFF
TRBJ2-1 TRBV7-2 - TRBD2 TGTGCCAGCAGCGCCAAACTAGCGGGGGGCCACAATGAGCAGTTCTTC CASSAKLAGGHNEQFF
TRBJ2-4 TRBV11-2 - TRBD2 TGTGCCAGCAGCTTATCATCCCGTAGGGGTGGGGTAGCGGGGGTAGCCAAAAACATTCAGTACTTC CASSLSSRRGGVAGVAKNIQYF
TRBJ1-2 TRBV20-1 - - TGCAGTGCTAGGCGTCTATATGGCTACACCTTC CSARRLYGYTF
TRBJ1-2 TRBV6-5 - - TGTGCCAGCATTTCAAGGGGTAGCTATGGCTACACCTTC CASISRGSYGYTF
TRBJ2-5 TRBV25-1 few - TGTGCCAGCAGTGATTGGTCCGAGGCCCCAGCAGAGACCCAGTACTTC CASSDWSEAPAETQYF